The next 14 T cell receptor beta chains were all read from a single sample in a study of human T cells and chemical hapten exposure. Time point described: patch test 1, 2 weeks after DPC sensitization. Noted treatment: therapeutic diphenylcyclopropenone sensitization with weekly scalp DPC. MiXCR, run by TCRdb on the RACE reads, gives a single entry per CDR3 protein. The sample contains more than 80,000 distinct CDR3 sequences, 6% to 9% of which appear only once. Sequences were derived from whole blood, sampled in connection with sensitization to the hapten diphenylcyclopropenone (DPC). Receptors originate from a woman in her twenties or thirties with alopecia areata. Some clones in this sample may be carry-over from other donors' samples.

This clonotype was counted many times. J is TRBJ1-1 and V is TRBV30, with D possibly TRBD1 on 5 matching bases. Trimming stripped 2 bases from V and 4 bases from J, with 14 bases between. The CDR3 runs 14 residues. Looked up from germline, CDR1 is GTSNPN and CDR2 is SVGIG (reference sequence). The CDR3 DNA reads TGTGCCTGGAGTTTCGGGCGAAGGGGCACTGAAGCTTTCTTT. It translates to CAWSFGRRGTEAFF.

This clonotype was detected ten times or more. At one boundary the junction diverges from the germline segment, which might be a read error. The chain has TRBV29-1 and TRBJ2-3, with D hard to call. Germline V gives CDR1 SQVTM, CDR2 ANQGSEA. This CDR3 has 13 residues. This chain's CDR3 is CSVLSQRADRQYF. The DNA for the CDR3 is TGCAGCGTTTTGTCTCAAAGGGCAGATAGGCAGTATTTT.

There are a few counts of this clonotype. This chain joins TRBV19 and TRBJ1-5; 8 nucleotides line up with TRBD1. V was pared by 5 bases and J by 6 bases, with 6 bases of the junction left unmatched. Germline assignment: CDR1 LNHDA and CDR2 SQIVND (reference sequence). The CDR3 covers 14 residues. The CDR3 bases are TGTGCCAGTAGTGGGACAGGTAGTGCTCAGCCCCAGCATTTT. This sequence encodes CASSGTGSAQPQHF.

The CDR3 spells CASSESVGMNTEAFF. CDR3 sequence (DNA): TGTGCCAGCAGTGAAAGCGTGGGGATGAACACTGAAGCTTTCTTT. The V call is TRBV2, the J call TRBJ1-1; D gene uncertain. Looked up from germline, CDR1 is SNHLY and CDR2 is FYNNEI. There are 15 residues in the CDR3. V lost 2 bases and J lost 0, with 10 bases in between.

The rearrangement links TRBV14 to TRBJ1-3; D is undetermined. Trimming took off 4 bases at V and 4 bases at J, with 11 bases between the two ends. Per germline, CDR1 SGHDN and CDR2 FVKESK. This CDR3 is 14 amino acids long. The CDR3 here is CASSLVHIGNTIYF. For the CDR3, the DNA is TGTGCCAGCAGCCTTGTTCATATCGGAAACACCATATATTTT.

The sample holds many counts of this clonotype. This chain uses TRBV20-1 with TRBJ1-2; 7 bases agree with TRBD1. With 3 bases clipped from V and 6 bases from J, the junction kept 7 bases outside the gene matches. Looked up from germline, CDR1 is DFQATT and CDR2 is SNEGSKA (reference sequence). CDR3 length: 13 residues. The CDR3 loop reads CSARVDRVNGYTF. As DNA, the CDR3 is TGCAGTGCTAGGGTCGACAGGGTTAATGGCTACACCTTC.

The sample holds a few counts of this clonotype. This chain joins TRBV19 and TRBJ2-3, with TRBD2 as a possible D gene (5 bases). Germline loops: CDR1 LNHDA, CDR2 SQIVND (reference sequence). The CDR3 spans 12 residues. V lost 3 bases and J 4 bases, leaving 5 bases between the germline ends. In nucleotides, the CDR3 is TGTGCCAGTAGTATGAGGGCAGATACGCAGTATTTT. It yields the protein CASSMRADTQYF. The whole variable domain, remainder taken from reference TRBV19 and TRBJ2-3, is DGGITQSPKYLFRKEGQNVTLSCEQNLNHDAMYWYRQDPGQGLRLIYYSQIVNDFQKGDIAEGYSVSREKKESFPLTVTSAQKNPTAFYLCASSMRADTQYFGPGTRLTVL.

This clonotype has a count of ten or more. The chain joins TRBV20-1 to TRBJ2-3; TRBD1 matches 10 bases. Germline CDR1 reads DFQATT; CDR2 reads SNEGSKA (reference sequence). This CDR3 comprises 14 residues. CDR3 nucleotides: TGCAGCATATCGGACAGGGGGTCCGGTAATACGCAGTATTTT. Translating it yields CSISDRGSGNTQYF.

This clonotype was counted between two and nine times. The rearrangement links TRBV28 to TRBJ2-3; TRBD2 aligns across 7 bases. This CDR3 spans 13 amino acids. The V gene's germline CDR1 is MDHEN and CDR2 SYDVKM. The J segment lost 1 base and the V segment lost 6 bases, leaving 1 base of the junction unmatched. The CDR3 nucleotides are TGTGCCAGCAGGGGGGGGGGCACAGATACGCAGTATTTT. It translates to CASRGGGTDTQYF.

This clonotype was counted at least ten times. V gene TRBV12-5 combines with J gene TRBJ1-5, with D unclear. CDR3 length equals 14 residues. V was trimmed by 3 bases and J by 2 bases, leaving 8 bases between them. Germline CDR1 reads LGHNT; CDR2 reads FRNRAP. This CDR3 is CASGFSVGNQPQHF. The CDR3 DNA follows: TGTGCTAGTGGTTTTTCGGTAGGCAATCAGCCCCAGCATTTT.

This clonotype has ten or more counts. This chain links TRBV18 with TRBJ2-1; D is undetermined. Germline V gene lookup returns CDR1 KGHSH and CDR2 LQKENI. The V and J ends lost 6 bases and 7 bases respectively, with 13 bases between them. CDR3 length equals 13 residues. This CDR3 is CASSRSLQNEQFF. CDR3 DNA: TGTGCCAGCTCCCGATCTCTGCAGAATGAGCAGTTCTTC.

V and J are TRBV7-2 and TRBJ2-7, with 8 bases fitting TRBD1. CDR1 is SGHTA and CDR2 is FQGNSA in the germline V gene. The CDR3 runs 14 residues. Unmatched junction bases numbered 5, after V lost 5 bases and J lost 2 bases. This CDR3 reads CASSPRTGPYEQYF. In DNA, the CDR3 is TGTGCCAGCAGCCCCAGGACAGGGCCCTACGAGCAGTACTTC. The variable domain in full, with the rest retrieved from reference TRBV7-2 and TRBJ2-7, is GAGVSQSPSNKVTEKGKDVELRCDPISGHTALYWYRQSLGQGLEFLIYFQGNSAPDKSGLPSDRFSAERTGGSVSTLTIQRTQQEDSAVYLCASSPRTGPYEQYFGPGTRLTVT.

The chain has TRBV19 and TRBJ2-6, with TRBD2 identical over 7 bases. V lost 3 bases and J lost 0; bases outside the gene matches: 8. This CDR3 contains 18 residues. Germline assignment: CDR1 LNHDA and CDR2 SQIVND (reference sequence). The CDR3 coding sequence is TGTGCCAGTAGTATGGGGGGGATGTTCCCCTCTGGGGCCAACGTCCTGACTTTC. This gives the protein CASSMGGMFPSGANVLTF.

The V and J genes are TRBV5-4 and TRBJ2-2, with 9 bases matching TRBD1. The germline CDR1 and CDR2 sequences are SGHNT and YYREEE (reference sequence). There are 15 residues in the CDR3. V lost 2 bases, J lost 3 bases, and 2 bases stayed unmatched. CDR3 nucleotides: TGTGCCAGCAGCTTAGGGGACAGGGACACCGGGGAGCTGTTTTTT. Translated: CASSLGDRDTGELFF.